A selection of T cell receptor beta chains follows, all from one sample in a study of identical twins. TCRdb redid the calling of the 5' RACE reads with MiXCR, one entry per CDR3 protein. The sample lists about 890,000 distinct CDR3 sequences; 9% to 15% were seen once. The same data also contributed to another study, on yellow fever vaccine responses in identical twins.

The source material was PBMCs. All receptors derive from a woman under 30 in good health. Both conserved end residues are part of each CDR3. Fields, in order: V gene, clone size, J gene, CDR3 protein. A row's size may be missing; if present it is once, few, many or a size class.

TRBV29-1	many	TRBJ2-1	CSVPRSDYNEQFF
TRBV5-1	many	TRBJ2-5	CASRPSGLGETQYF
TRBV28	.	TRBJ1-1	CASSLPQGVGTEAFF
TRBV4-1	many	TRBJ2-2	CASSLPGLTNTGELFF
TRBV20-1	few	TRBJ2-1	CSATGLAYNEQFF
TRBV24-1	many	TRBJ2-1	CATSDPGYGNEQFF
TRBV6-1	many	TRBJ1-2	CASTVTFNYGYTF
TRBV20-1	many	TRBJ2-1	CSASGRLLNEQFF
TRBV7-3	few	TRBJ2-1	CASSLTPSSRNEQFF
TRBV7-6	few	TRBJ2-3	CASSGQDMANTDTQYF
TRBV12-3/TRBV12-4	once	TRBJ2-5	CALSLAGTSGGAWETQYF
TRBV7-9	.	TRBJ1-4	CASVSVESGEKLFF
TRBV7-3	few	TRBJ2-2	CASSLTISSGNTGELFF